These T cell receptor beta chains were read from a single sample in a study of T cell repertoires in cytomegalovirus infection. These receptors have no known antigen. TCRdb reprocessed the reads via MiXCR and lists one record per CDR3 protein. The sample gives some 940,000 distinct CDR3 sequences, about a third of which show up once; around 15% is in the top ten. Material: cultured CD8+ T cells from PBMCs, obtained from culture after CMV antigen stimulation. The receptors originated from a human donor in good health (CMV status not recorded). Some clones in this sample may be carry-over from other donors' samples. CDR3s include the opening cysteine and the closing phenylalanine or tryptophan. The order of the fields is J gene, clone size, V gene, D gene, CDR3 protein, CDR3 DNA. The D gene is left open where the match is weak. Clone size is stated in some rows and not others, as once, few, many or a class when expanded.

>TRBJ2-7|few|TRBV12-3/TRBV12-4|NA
CASSSSGLEGYEQYF
TGTGCCAGCAGTTCATCGGGATTGGAGGGCTACGAGCAGTACTTC
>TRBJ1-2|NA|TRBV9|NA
CASSVILHYEGYTF
TGTGCCAGCAGCGTAATTCTCCACTATGAAGGCTACACCTTC
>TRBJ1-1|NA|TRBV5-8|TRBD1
CASSHGTASEAFF
TGTGCCAGCAGCCACGGGACAGCGTCTGAAGCTTTCTTT
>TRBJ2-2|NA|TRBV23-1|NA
CASTERWPNTGELFF
TGCGCCAGCACCGAGAGATGGCCTAACACCGGGGAGCTGTTTTTT
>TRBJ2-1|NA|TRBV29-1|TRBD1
CSAKRTGAYNEQFF
TGCAGCGCTAAGCGGACAGGGGCCTACAATGAGCAGTTCTTC
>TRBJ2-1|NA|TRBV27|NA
CASSLLARSSYNEQFF
TGTGCCAGCAGCCTACTGGCTAGAAGCTCCTACAATGAGCAGTTCTTC
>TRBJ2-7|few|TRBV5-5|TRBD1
CASSSGDRVDEQYF
TGTGCCAGCAGCTCTGGAGACAGGGTGGACGAGCAGTACTTC
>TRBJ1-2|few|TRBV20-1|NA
CSATSQGDGSYTF
TGCAGTGCCACTTCCCAGGGAGATGGTAGCTACACCTTC
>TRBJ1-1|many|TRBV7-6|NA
CASSSGDMNTEAFF
TGTGCCAGCAGCTCAGGGGACATGAACACTGAAGCTTTCTTT
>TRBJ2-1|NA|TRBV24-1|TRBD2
CATSELAGGSYNEQFF
TGTGCCACCAGTGAATTAGCGGGGGGGTCCTACAATGAGCAGTTCTTC
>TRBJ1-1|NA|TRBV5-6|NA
CASTAGGLITEAFF
TGTGCCAGCACCGCCGGGGGCCTTATCACTGAAGCTTTCTTT
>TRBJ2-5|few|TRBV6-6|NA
CASSYSDGALDETQYF
TGTGCCAGCAGTTACTCGGACGGGGCCTTGGACGAGACCCAGTACTTC
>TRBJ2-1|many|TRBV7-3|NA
CASSLSGNSYNEQFF
TGTGCCAGCAGCTTAAGCGGGAACTCCTACAATGAGCAGTTCTTC
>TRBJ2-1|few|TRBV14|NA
CASSQGSAGQFF
TGTGCCAGCAGCCAAGGATCAGCTGGGCAGTTCTTC
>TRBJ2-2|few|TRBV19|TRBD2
CASTERGGRNGELFF
TGTGCCAGTACTGAGCGGGGGGGACGGAACGGGGAGCTGTTTTTT
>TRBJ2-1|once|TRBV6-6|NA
CASSYSSGTYSYNEQFF
TGTGCCAGCAGTTACTCTTCAGGGACTTATTCCTACAATGAGCAGTTCTTC
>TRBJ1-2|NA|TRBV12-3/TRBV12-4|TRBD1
CASSPPGQYYGYTF
TGTGCCAGCAGTCCCCCGGGACAGTACTATGGCTACACCTTC
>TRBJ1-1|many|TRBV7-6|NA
CASSLGGWDTEAFF
TGTGCCAGCAGCTTGGGAGGATGGGACACTGAAGCTTTCTTT
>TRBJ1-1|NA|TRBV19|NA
CASSIAGAGNTEAFF
TGTGCCAGTAGTATTGCAGGGGCGGGAAACACTGAAGCTTTCTTT
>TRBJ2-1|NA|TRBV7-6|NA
CASSLATQAINEQFF
TGTGCCAGCAGCTTAGCGACGCAAGCCATCAATGAGCAGTTCTTC
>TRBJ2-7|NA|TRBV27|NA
CASSFGTDAVYEQYF
TGTGCCAGCAGTTTTGGGACGGATGCGGTGTACGAGCAGTACTTC
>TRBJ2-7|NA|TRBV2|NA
CASSEGGGGAYEQYF
TGTGCCAGCAGTGAAGGTGGGGGTGGAGCCTACGAGCAGTACTTC
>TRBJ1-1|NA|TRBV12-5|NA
CASVEPGSLEAFF
TGTGCTAGTGTCGAGCCCGGGTCCCTTGAAGCTTTCTTT
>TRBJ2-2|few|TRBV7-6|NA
CASSRSGPSTGELFF
TGTGCCAGCAGCCGGTCAGGGCCGTCCACCGGGGAGCTGTTTTTT
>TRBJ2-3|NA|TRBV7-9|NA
CASSLTRAPITDTQYF
TGTGCCAGCAGCTTAACTAGAGCACCGATCACAGATACGCAGTATTTT
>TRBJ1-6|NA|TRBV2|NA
CAKATGTALNSPLHF
TGTGCAAAGGCGACGGGAACAGCACTTAATTCACCCCTCCACTTT
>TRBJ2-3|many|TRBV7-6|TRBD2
CASSLRGLAGGNADTQYF
TGTGCCAGCAGCTTAAGAGGGCTAGCGGGGGGGAACGCAGATACGCAGTATTTT
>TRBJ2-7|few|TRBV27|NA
CASSLSKGYEQYF
TGTGCCAGCAGTTTATCGAAAGGATACGAGCAGTACTTC
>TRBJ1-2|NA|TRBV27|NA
CASSFAGFPYGYTF
TGTGCCAGCAGTTTTGCAGGGTTCCCCTATGGCTACACCTTC
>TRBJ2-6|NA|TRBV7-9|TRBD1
CASSRTGQGSKANVLTF
TGTGCCAGCAGCCGTACGGGACAGGGGTCGAAGGCCAACGTCCTGACTTTC
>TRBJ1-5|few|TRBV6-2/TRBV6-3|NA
CASSYRGRNQPQHF
TGTGCCAGCAGTTACCGGGGTCGGAATCAGCCCCAGCATTTT
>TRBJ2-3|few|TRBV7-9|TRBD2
CASSAQRGSTDTQYF
TGTGCCAGCAGCGCCCAGCGGGGGAGCACAGATACGCAGTATTTT
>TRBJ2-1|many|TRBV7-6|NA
CASSLSIGLEQFF
TGTGCCAGCAGCTTGTCGATCGGCCTGGAGCAGTTCTTC
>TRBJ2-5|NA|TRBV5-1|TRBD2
CASSLFLAGDRGETQYF
TGCGCCAGCAGCTTGTTCCTAGCGGGGGACCGCGGAGAGACCCAGTACTTC
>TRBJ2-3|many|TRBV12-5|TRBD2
CASGLVGGGTDTQYF
TGTGCTAGTGGTTTGGTCGGCGGGGGGACAGATACGCAGTATTTT